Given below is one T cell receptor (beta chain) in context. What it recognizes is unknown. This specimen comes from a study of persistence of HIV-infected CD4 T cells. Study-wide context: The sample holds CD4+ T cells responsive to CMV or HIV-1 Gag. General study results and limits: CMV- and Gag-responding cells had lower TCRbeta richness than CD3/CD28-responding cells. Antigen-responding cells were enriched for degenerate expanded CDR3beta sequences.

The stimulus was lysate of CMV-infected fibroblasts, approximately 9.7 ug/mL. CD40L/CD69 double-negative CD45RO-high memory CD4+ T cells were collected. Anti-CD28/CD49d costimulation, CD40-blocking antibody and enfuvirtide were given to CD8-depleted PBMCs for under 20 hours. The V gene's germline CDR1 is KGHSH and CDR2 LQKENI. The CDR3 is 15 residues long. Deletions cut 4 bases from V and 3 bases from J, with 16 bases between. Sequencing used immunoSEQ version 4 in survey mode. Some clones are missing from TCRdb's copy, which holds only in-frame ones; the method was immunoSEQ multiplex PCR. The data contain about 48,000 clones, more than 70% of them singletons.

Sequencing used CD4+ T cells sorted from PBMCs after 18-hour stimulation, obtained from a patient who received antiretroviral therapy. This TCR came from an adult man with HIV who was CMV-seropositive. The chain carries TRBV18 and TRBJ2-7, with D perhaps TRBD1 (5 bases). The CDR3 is CASSRGSGYSYEQYF. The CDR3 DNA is TGTGCCAGCTCACGAGGATCAGGGTACAGCTACGAGCAGTACTTC.